This TCR beta chain was identified during a study of CD8 T cells in Susac syndrome. RNA amounts of 0.5 to 1 ug underwent reverse transcription with random hexamers. The authors amplified TCR beta CDR3 across 54 Vbeta and 13 Jbeta using immunoSEQ multiplex PCR. TCRdb re-derived calls from the immunoSEQ multiplex PCR reads in MiXCR, one entry per CDR3 protein. The top ten hold 0.065% to 0.095% of the sample, which has some 160,000 distinct CDR3 sequences, under 97% seen once. Trimming shortened V by 5 bases and J by 5 bases, and 12 bases separated the two germline ends. CDR3 length: 13 amino acids. Germline V gene data show CDR1 as MDHEN and CDR2 as SYDVKM.

The sequencing sample was made of CD4+ T cells from PBMCs. The V and J genes are TRBV28 and TRBJ2-5; maybe TRBD2 (5 bases). This clonotype originated in a human donor with Susac syndrome. CDR3 in amino acids: CASSDYSAETQYF. In DNA, the CDR3 is TGTGCCAGCAGTGACTACTCGGCGGAGACCCAGTACTTC.